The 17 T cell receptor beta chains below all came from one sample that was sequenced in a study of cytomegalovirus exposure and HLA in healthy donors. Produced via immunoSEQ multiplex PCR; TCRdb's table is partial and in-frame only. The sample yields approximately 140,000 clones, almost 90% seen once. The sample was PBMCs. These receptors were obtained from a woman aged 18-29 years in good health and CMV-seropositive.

CDR3: CSVGSLTGRAQYF. The CDR3 nucleotides read TGCAGCGTTGGGTCCCTGACAGGTCGGGCGCAGTATTTT. The chain employs TRBV29-1 and TRBJ2-3, with a tentative D call TRBD1 (6 bases). V was clipped by 4 bases and J by 10 bases, with 18 bases between them. Germline-derived CDR1 and CDR2 are SQVTM and ANQGSEA. This CDR3 contains 13 residues.

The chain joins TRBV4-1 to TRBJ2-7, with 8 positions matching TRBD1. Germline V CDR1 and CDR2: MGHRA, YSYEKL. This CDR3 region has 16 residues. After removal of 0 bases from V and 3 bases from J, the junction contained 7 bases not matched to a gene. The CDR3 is CASSQDHGTGYYEQYF. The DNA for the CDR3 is TGCGCCAGCAGCCAAGATCACGGGACAGGATACTACGAGCAGTACTTC.

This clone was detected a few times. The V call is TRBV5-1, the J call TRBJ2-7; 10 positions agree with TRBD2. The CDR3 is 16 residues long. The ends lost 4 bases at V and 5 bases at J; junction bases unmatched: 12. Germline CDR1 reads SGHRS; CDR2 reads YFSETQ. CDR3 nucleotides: TGCGCCAGCAGCCAAGTTCTCCTAGCGGGGGCTGACGAGCAGTACTTC. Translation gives CASSQVLLAGADEQYF. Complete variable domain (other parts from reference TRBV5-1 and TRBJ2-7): KAGVTQTPRYLIKTRGQQVTLSCSPISGHRSVSWYQQTPGQGLQFLFEYFSETQRNKGNFPGRFSGRQFSNSRSEMNVSTLELGDSALYLCASSQVLLAGADEQYFGPGTRLTVT.

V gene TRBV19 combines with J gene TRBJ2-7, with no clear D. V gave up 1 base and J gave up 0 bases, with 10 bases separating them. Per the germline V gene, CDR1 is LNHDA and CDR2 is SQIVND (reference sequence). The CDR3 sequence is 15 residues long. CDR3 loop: CASSIATVLSYEQYF. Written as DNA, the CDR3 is TGTGCCAGTAGTATAGCTACGGTCCTCTCCTACGAGCAGTACTTC.

CDR3 amino acids: CASSGGVGASGANVLTF. DNA for the CDR3: TGTGCCAGCAGCGGTGGGGTGGGAGCCTCTGGGGCCAACGTCCTGACTTTC. This chain uses TRBV7-6 with TRBJ2-6, with TRBD2 as a possible D gene (5 bases). Germline V gene sequence: CDR1 SGHVS, CDR2 FNYEAQ. The V end lost 5 bases, the J end lost 0 bases, and 14 bases lay between the germline ends. CDR3 length: 17 residues.

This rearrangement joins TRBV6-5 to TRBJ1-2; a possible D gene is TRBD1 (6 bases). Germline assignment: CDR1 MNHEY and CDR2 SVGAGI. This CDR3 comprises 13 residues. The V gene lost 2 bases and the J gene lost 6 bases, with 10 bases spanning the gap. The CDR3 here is CASSYGQGNGYTF. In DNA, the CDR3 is TGTGCCAGCAGTTACGGGCAGGGGAATGGCTACACCTTC.

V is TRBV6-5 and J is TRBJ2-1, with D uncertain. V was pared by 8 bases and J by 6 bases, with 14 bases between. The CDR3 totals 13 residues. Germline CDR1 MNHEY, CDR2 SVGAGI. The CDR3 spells CASLQRLINEQFF. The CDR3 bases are TGTGCCAGCCTCCAGAGGCTTATCAATGAGCAGTTCTTC.

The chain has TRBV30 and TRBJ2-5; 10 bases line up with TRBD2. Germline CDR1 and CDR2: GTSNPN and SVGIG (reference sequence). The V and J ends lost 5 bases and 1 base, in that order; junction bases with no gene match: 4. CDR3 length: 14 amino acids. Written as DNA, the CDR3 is TGTGCCTGGGAGCGGGGGGGCCTCCAAGAGACCCAGTACTTC. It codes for CAWERGGLQETQYF.

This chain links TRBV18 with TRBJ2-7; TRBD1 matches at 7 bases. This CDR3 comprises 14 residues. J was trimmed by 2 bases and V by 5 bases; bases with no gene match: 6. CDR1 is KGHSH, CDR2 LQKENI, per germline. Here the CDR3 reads CASSSPGQPYEQYF. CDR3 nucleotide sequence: TGTGCCAGCTCATCGCCGGGACAGCCCTACGAGCAGTACTTC.

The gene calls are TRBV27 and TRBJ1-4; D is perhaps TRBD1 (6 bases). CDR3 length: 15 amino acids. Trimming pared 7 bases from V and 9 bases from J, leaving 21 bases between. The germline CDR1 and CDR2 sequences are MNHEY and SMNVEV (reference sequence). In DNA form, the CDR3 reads TGTGCCAGCAAGGGGTACGGGGAGGGGGAGAAAAAACTGTTTTTT. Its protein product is CASKGYGEGEKKLFF.

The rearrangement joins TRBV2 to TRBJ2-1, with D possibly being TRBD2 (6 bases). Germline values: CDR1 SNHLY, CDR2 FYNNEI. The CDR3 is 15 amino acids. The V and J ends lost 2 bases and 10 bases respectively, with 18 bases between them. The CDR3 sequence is CASSEMGEAHREQFF. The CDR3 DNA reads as TGTGCCAGCAGTGAAATGGGGGAGGCCCACCGAGAGCAGTTCTTC.

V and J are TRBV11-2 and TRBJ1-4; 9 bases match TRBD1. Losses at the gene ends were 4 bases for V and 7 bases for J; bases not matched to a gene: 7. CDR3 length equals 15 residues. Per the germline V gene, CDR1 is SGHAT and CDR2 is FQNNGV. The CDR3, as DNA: TGTGCCAGCAGCTCCTCGACAGGGGGAAGTGAAAAACTGTTTTTT. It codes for CASSSSTGGSEKLFF. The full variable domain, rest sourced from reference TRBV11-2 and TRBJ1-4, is EAGVAQSPRYKIIEKRQSVAFWCNPISGHATLYWYQQILGQGPKLLIQFQNNGVVDDSQLPKDRFSAERLKGVDSTLKIQPAKLEDSAVYLCASSSSTGGSEKLFFGSGTQLSVL.

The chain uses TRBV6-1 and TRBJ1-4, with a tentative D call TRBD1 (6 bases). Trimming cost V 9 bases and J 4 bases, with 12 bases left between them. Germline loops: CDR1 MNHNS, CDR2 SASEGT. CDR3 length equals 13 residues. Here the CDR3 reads CASKRTVNEKLFF. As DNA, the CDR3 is TGTGCCAGTAAGCGGACAGTTAATGAAAAACTGTTTTTT.

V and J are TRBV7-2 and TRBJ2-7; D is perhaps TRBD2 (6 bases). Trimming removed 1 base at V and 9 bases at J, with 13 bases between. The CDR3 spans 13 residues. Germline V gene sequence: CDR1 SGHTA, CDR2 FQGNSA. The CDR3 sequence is CASSLGLGLSQYF. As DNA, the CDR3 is TGTGCCAGCAGCTTAGGTTTGGGACTCTCGCAGTACTTC.

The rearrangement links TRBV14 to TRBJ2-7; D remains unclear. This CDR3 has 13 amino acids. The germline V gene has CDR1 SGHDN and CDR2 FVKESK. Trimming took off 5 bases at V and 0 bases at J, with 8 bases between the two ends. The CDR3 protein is CASSEQNSYEQYF. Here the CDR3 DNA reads TGTGCCAGCAGCGAACAGAACTCCTACGAGCAGTACTTC.

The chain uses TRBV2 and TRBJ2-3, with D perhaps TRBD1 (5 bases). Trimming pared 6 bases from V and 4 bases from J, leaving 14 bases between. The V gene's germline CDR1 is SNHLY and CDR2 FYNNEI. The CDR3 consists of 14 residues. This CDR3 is CASSPGPGADTQYF. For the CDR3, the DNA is TGTGCCAGCAGCCCAGGGCCCGGCGCAGATACGCAGTATTTT.

Here the CDR3 DNA reads TGTGCCAGCAGCGCGCGGACAGCTGAAGCTTTCTTT. Translating it yields CASSARTAEAFF. The chain combines TRBV6-5 with TRBJ1-1; maybe TRBD1 (6 bases). In germline, CDR1 is MNHEY, CDR2 SVGAGI. This CDR3 has 12 residues. Trimming cost V 6 bases and J 6 bases, with 11 bases left between them.